The subject of this entry is one TCR beta chain. At least ten counts were recorded for this clonotype. Its target antigen remains unknown. Qualities for individual bases were not recorded, and no much larger clone is one base off. The CDR3 holds 15 amino acids from the cysteine to the phenylalanine. Only the CDR3 DNA is retained, 45 bases long and in frame from the first base. Looking up the germline V gene yields CDR1 SGHNT and CDR2 YENEEA. Trimming takes 5 bases from V and 2 bases from J, and the germline ends sit 15 bases apart. For repertoire sequencing, the TCR beta CDR3 regions were amplified from RNA transcripts. A first-round RT-PCR used HTBI primers with the Qiagen OneStep RT-PCR kit, followed by a second-round multiplex PCR, size selection and purification. Sequencing of the libraries was carried out on an Illumina HiSeq2000 in paired-end mode with 100 bp reads. On the authors' methods: Reads were processed with SOAPnuke, discarding reads with adapters, uncalled bases, mean Phred below 15, or no exact constant-primer or identifier match. COPE v1.2.5 was used to merge high-quality paired reads. Unique nucleotide sequences were defined as clonotypes and aligned to IMGT TRB V, D and J references using MiTCR v1.1. The analysis was limited to V-J combinations with a frequency above 0.0001, which together covered about 99% of repertoires. A TCR clonal expansion and chaos score per V-J combination was defined as the ratio of F50 clonal expansion to chaos observed in the TCRdist matrix. Welch's t-statistics and random forest were used to narrow the features down to around 12 V-J combinations, which were then fed into a naive Bayes classifier. Thyroid-blood repertoire similarity was quantified with the Morisita-Horn index. Using fastp trimming at Q25 and MiXCR clonotype assembly, TCRdb reanalyzed the public sequencing data and kept in-frame beta chains. Rows matching on CDR3 protein sequence are summarized as one entry with the most common DNA and genes. These V and J calls are TCRdb output, not the study's own analysis. Counted in this sample were 400,000 to 450,000 distinct CDR3 sequences; roughly 20% of them appeared once. The top ten clonotypes cover 2.5% to 3.5% of the sample.

This sample is part of a study of Graves' ophthalmopathy and Graves' hyperthyroidism (dated by TCRdb to about 2018). For the wider study: Peripheral blood samples were taken at the time of initial diagnosis, before any treatment was given. The study used signatures of the TCR beta repertoire to tell Graves' ophthalmopathy apart from Graves' hyperthyroidism and to predict which patients would progress to ophthalmopathy. In total, approximately 140 blood samples were TCR-sequenced: around 42 ophthalmopathy, around 75 hyperthyroidism and roughly 17 hyperthyroidism-to-ophthalmopathy patients. A discovery set of 100 or so patients (43 ophthalmopathy, 57 stable hyperthyroidism) was enrolled to explore V-J signatures distinguishing ophthalmopathy from hyperthyroidism. The independent validation cohort included around 19 hyperthyroidism patients plus 17 patients who later progressed from hyperthyroidism to ophthalmopathy. In over 5 hyperthyroidism patients, the T-cell repertoire of thyroid tissue was compared with the T-cell repertoire of blood. Following sampling, methimazole starting at 30 mg daily was administered to hyperthyroidism patients, and high-dose intravenous methylprednisolone was administered to ophthalmopathy patients. The 90 to 100 discovery patients were randomly divided into training and test sets at a 7:3 ratio.

A patient counted as having stable hyperthyroidism if there was no progression to ophthalmopathy within 18 months of follow-up. Hyperthyroidism patients were newly diagnosed, were aged 18 to 65 years, and had a disease duration under 2 months. Patients with other autoimmune diseases, uncontrolled infections, pregnancy or lactation were excluded. Clinical symptoms, serum thyroxine, TRAb, thyroid ultrasound and orbital computed tomography were used for diagnosis. Ficoll-Paque density gradient centrifugation was used to isolate PBMCs from 10 ml of fresh peripheral blood. Total RNA was extracted using Trizol reagent, and RNA quality was checked on an Agilent 2100 Bioanalyzer. Points the paper makes about the study in general: In validation, the model predicted ophthalmopathy progression with more than 70% sensitivity and 72.22% specificity; about a dozen predicted patients were CT-confirmed with GO in a median of 6.5 months. Most expanded thyroid clonotypes with a frequency above 0.001 also appeared in blood, which suggests that blood repertoires may reflect the immune response in the thyroid. Sample size was not statistically predetermined, and group allocation was not concealed from the investigators. Ophthalmopathy was separated from stable hyperthyroidism by the 13-signature model with 87.88% sensitivity and 81% to 83% specificity in cross-validation and with 80%/75% in the test set.

The clonotype comes from a woman between 18 and 30 years old with stable Graves' hyperthyroidism. Donor details come from another sample of the same person, matched by shared clones. Sequenced material: peripheral blood. Rearrangement joined TRBV11-3 to TRBJ2-5; the D gene is possibly TRBD2, with 5 bases matching. The CDR3 protein: CASSDGEVAQETQYF. Read as DNA, the sequence is TGTGCCAGCAGCGACGGGGAAGTTGCACAAGAGACCCAGTACTTC.